The 19 T cell receptor beta chains given below trace back to one sample, sequenced in a study of monozygotic twins with inflammatory bowel disease. TCRdb reprocessed the 5' RACE reads and stores each CDR3 protein as one record, lacking DNA. Its table records approximately 200,000 distinct CDR3 sequences. Material for sequencing was blood. The receptors here all came from a human donor with ulcerative colitis or Crohn's disease, or a healthy co-twin of an affected twin (not recorded which).

This chain connects TRBV2 to TRBJ2-2; there is no DNA to check the TCRdb D call of TRBD1. Per germline, CDR1 SNHLY and CDR2 FYNNEI. This CDR3 has 14 amino acids. CDR3 amino acids: CATYRDTYTGELFF.

The chain recombines TRBV6-1 with TRBJ2-3; checking the TCRdb D call of TRBD1 is not possible without DNA. Per germline, CDR1 MNHNS and CDR2 SASEGT. The CDR3 is 14 amino acids. CDR3 protein: CASRTGHGTDTQYF.

The gene calls are TRBV28 and TRBJ2-7; without DNA, the TCRdb call of TRBD1 cannot be checked. Germline V gene sequence: CDR1 MDHEN, CDR2 SYDVKM. The CDR3 runs to 18 residues. The CDR3 loop is CASSVPLFGQGTFHEQYF.

This rearrangement joins TRBV18 to TRBJ1-3; absent DNA, TCRdb's TRBD1 call cannot be checked. CDR3 size: 17 residues. Germline V CDR1 and CDR2: KGHSH, LQKENI. The CDR3 region is CASSPPDRAGYGNTIYF.

V is TRBV6-5 and J is TRBJ2-1; the D gene TCRdb calls, TRBD1, cannot be checked with no DNA. Germline CDR1 reads MNHEY; CDR2 reads SVGAGI. CDR3 length: 13 amino acids. CDR3 in amino acids: CASSYGGLVEQFF.

The rearrangement links TRBV29-1 to TRBJ2-5; checking the TCRdb D call of TRBD1 is not possible without DNA. This CDR3 comprises 16 residues. Germline values: CDR1 SQVTM, CDR2 ANQGSEA. The chain's CDR3 is CSVGVWVSPGAETQYF.

The J gene is TRBJ1-1, the V gene TRBV7-6; lacking DNA, the TRBD1 call made by TCRdb goes unchecked. Germline V gene lookup returns CDR1 SGHVS and CDR2 FNYEAQ. This CDR3 comprises 16 residues. The chain's CDR3 is CASSLDIRGRNTEAFF.

The J gene is TRBJ1-6, the V gene TRBV7-9. This CDR3 is built from 12 residues. In germline, CDR1 is SEHNR, CDR2 FQNEAQ (reference sequence). This chain's CDR3 is CASSRGSSPLHF. The whole variable domain, remainder taken from reference TRBV7-9 and TRBJ1-6, is DTGVSQNPRHKITKRGQNVTFRCDPISEHNRLYWYRQTLGQGPEFLTYFQNEAQLEKSRLLSDRFSAERPKGSFSTLEIQRTEQGDSAMYLCASSRGSSPLHFGNGTRLTVT.

This chain uses TRBV5-6 with TRBJ2-7; the TCRdb D gene call, TRBD1, has no DNA to confirm it. The CDR3 contains 15 residues. Germline CDR1 reads SGHDT; CDR2 reads YYEEEE. The CDR3 sequence: CASSERPGGAYEQYF.

This chain joins TRBV28 and TRBJ2-5; TCRdb outputs TRBD1, but without DNA this stays unchecked. Germline CDR1 is MDHEN and CDR2 is SYDVKM. This CDR3 has 15 residues. CDR3: CASSPIGGEQETQYF.

The J gene is TRBJ2-3, the V gene TRBV5-1; without DNA, the TCRdb call of TRBD2 cannot be checked. CDR3 length: 15 residues. Germline loops: CDR1 SGHRS, CDR2 YFSETQ. The chain's CDR3 is CASTHGAGGQDTQYF. The variable domain in full, completed from reference TRBV5-1 and TRBJ2-3, reads KAGVTQTPRYLIKTRGQQVTLSCSPISGHRSVSWYQQTPGQGLQFLFEYFSETQRNKGNFPGRFSGRQFSNSRSEMNVSTLELGDSALYLCASTHGAGGQDTQYFGPGTRLTVL.

This chain joins TRBV3-1 and TRBJ2-1; with no DNA, the TCRdb D assignment of TRBD1 cannot be verified. Looked up from germline, CDR1 is LGHDT and CDR2 is YNNKEL (reference sequence). This CDR3 has 17 amino acids. The CDR3 is CASSHSPGGSSYNEQFF.

This chain uses TRBV20-1 with TRBJ1-1; there is no DNA to check the TCRdb D call of TRBD1. The germline CDR1 and CDR2 sequences are DFQATT and SNEGSKA (reference sequence). This CDR3 spans 15 amino acids. CDR3 sequence reads: CSASGVRGKNTEAFF.

The chain is built from TRBV18 and TRBJ1-1. Germline V gene data show CDR1 as KGHSH and CDR2 as LQKENI. This CDR3 comprises 14 residues. CDR3 amino acids: CASSPPRDRAEAFF.

The CDR3 sequence is CASSFGQIDYGYTF. The gene calls are TRBV5-1 and TRBJ1-2; as DNA is missing, the TRBD1 call by TCRdb cannot be tested. In germline, CDR1 is SGHRS, CDR2 YFSETQ. The CDR3 has 14 residues.

The rearrangement uses TRBV7-6 and TRBJ1-6; TCRdb indicates TRBD1, and absent DNA this call remains unverified. Germline CDR1 and CDR2: SGHVS and FNYEAQ. The CDR3 sequence is 14 residues long. This CDR3 reads CASSLMTGGSPLHF.

V and J are TRBV11-2 and TRBJ1-2; TCRdb outputs TRBD1, but without DNA this stays unchecked. Germline CDR1 SGHAT, CDR2 FQNNGV. The CDR3 is made up of 19 amino acids. CDR3: CASNHRYAGTGAFNYGYTF.

V usage is TRBV4-2 and J usage is TRBJ1-5. This CDR3 spans 13 amino acids. CDR1 and CDR2 from the germline V gene are LGHNA and YNFKEQ. The CDR3 is CASSQDSNQPQHF.

The chain employs TRBV5-1 and TRBJ2-3; TCRdb outputs TRBD2, but without DNA this stays unchecked. The CDR3 runs to 16 residues. The V gene's germline CDR1 is SGHRS and CDR2 YFSETQ. The CDR3 sequence is CASSLGRVTSTDTQYF.